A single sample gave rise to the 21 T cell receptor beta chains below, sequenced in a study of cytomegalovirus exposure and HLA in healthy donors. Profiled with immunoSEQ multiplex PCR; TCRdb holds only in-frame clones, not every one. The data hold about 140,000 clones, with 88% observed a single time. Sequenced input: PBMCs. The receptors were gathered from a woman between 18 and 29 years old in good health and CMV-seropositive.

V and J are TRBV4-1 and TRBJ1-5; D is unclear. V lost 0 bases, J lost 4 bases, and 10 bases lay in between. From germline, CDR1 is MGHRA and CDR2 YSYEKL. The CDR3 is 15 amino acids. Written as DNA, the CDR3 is TGCGCCAGCAGCCAAGAATCAGGTAATAATCAGCCCCAGCATTTT. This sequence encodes CASSQESGNNQPQHF.

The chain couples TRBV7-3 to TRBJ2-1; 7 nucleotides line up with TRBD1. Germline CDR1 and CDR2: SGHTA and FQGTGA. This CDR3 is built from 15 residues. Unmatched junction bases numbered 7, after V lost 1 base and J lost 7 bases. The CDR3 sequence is CASSLSETGLNEQFF. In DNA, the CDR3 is TGTGCCAGCAGCTTAAGTGAGACAGGGTTAAATGAGCAGTTCTTC.

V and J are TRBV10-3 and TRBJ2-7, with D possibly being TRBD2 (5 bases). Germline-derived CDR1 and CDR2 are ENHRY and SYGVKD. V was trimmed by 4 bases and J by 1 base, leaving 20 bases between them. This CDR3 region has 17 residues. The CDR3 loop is CAISGGKGRQTSYEQYF. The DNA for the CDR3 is TGTGCCATCAGTGGAGGGAAGGGCAGGCAAACATCCTACGAGCAGTACTTC.

The CDR3 loop reads CAISSAGGFYEQFF. The DNA for the CDR3 is TGTGCCATCAGTTCAGCGGGAGGTTTTTATGAGCAGTTCTTC. The chain uses TRBV10-3 and TRBJ2-1; 9 positions agree with TRBD2. CDR3 length: 14 residues. Germline CDR1 reads ENHRY; CDR2 reads SYGVKD. After removal of 5 bases from V and 8 bases from J, the junction contained 7 bases not matched to a gene.

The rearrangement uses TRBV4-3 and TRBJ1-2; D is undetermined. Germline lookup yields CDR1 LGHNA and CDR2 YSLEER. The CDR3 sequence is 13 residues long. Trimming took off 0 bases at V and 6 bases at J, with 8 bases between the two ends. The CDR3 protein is CASSQEGDHGYTF. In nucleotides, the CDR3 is TGCGCCAGCAGCCAAGAGGGAGACCATGGCTACACCTTC.

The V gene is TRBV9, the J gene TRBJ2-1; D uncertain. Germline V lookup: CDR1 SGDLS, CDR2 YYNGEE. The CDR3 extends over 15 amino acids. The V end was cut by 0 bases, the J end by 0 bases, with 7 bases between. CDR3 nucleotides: TGTGCCAGCAGCGTAGGCCCTACCTCCTACAATGAGCAGTTCTTC. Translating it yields CASSVGPTSYNEQFF.

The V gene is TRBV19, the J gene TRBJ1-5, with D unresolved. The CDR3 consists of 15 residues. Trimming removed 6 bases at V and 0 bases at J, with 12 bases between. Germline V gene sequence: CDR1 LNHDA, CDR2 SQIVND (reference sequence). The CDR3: CASRPGEFSNQPQHF. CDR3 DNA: TGTGCCAGTAGGCCCGGGGAATTTAGCAATCAGCCCCAGCATTTT. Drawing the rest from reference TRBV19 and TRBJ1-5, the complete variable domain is DGGITQSPKYLFRKEGQNVTLSCEQNLNHDAMYWYRQDPGQGLRLIYYSQIVNDFQKGDIAEGYSVSREKKESFPLTVTSAQKNPTAFYLCASRPGEFSNQPQHFGDGTRLSIL.

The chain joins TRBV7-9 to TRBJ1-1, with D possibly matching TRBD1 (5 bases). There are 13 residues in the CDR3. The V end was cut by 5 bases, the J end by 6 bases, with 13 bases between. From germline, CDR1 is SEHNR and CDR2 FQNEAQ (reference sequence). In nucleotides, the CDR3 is TGTGCCAGCAGCGGACAAGGGGCCCCTGAAGCTTTCTTT. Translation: CASSGQGAPEAFF. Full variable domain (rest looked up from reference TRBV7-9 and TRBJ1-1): DTGVSQNPRHKITKRGQNVTFRCDPISEHNRLYWYRQTLGQGPEFLTYFQNEAQLEKSRLLSDRFSAERPKGSFSTLEIQRTEQGDSAMYLCASSGQGAPEAFFGQGTRLTVV.

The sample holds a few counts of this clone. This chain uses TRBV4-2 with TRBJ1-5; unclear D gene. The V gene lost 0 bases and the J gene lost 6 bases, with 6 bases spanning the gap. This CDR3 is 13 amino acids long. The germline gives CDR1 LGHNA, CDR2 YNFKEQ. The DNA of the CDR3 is TGTGCCAGCAGCCAAGAAGGAGGTCAGCCCCAGCATTTT. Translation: CASSQEGGQPQHF.

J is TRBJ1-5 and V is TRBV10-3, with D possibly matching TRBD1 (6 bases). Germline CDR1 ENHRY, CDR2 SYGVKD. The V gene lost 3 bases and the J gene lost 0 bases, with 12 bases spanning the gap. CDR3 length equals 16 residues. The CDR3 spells CAISDYDRYSNQPQHF. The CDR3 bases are TGTGCCATCAGTGACTACGACAGGTATAGCAATCAGCCCCAGCATTTT.

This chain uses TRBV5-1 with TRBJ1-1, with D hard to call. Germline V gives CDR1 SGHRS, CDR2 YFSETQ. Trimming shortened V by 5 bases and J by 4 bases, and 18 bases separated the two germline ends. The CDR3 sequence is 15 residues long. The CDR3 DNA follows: TGCGCCAGCAGATCAGACCCGGGGAAGGGCACTGAAGCTTTCTTT. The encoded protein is CASRSDPGKGTEAFF.

CDR3 DNA sequence: TGTGCCAGCAGTGTTGAGGGTCAGCCCCAGCATTTT. Translation: CASSVEGQPQHF. The V call is TRBV2, the J call TRBJ1-5; D unclear. The CDR3 length is 12 residues. The V gene's germline CDR1 is SNHLY and CDR2 FYNNEI. Trimming took 4 bases from V and 6 from J, leaving 7 bases between them.

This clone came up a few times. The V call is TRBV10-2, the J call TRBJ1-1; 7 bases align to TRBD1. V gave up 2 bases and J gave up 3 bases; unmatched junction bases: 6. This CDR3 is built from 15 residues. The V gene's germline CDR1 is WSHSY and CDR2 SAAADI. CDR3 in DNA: TGCGCCAGCAGTGAGACAGGGGCCCAGTACACTGAAGCTTTCTTT. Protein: CASSETGAQYTEAFF.

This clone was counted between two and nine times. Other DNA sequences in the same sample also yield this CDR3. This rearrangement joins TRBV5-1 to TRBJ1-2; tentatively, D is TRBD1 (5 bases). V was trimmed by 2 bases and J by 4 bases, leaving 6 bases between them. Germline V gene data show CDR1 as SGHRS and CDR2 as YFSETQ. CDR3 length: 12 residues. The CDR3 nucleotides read TGCGCCAGCAGCTTAGACAGCTATGGCTACACCTTC. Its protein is CASSLDSYGYTF.

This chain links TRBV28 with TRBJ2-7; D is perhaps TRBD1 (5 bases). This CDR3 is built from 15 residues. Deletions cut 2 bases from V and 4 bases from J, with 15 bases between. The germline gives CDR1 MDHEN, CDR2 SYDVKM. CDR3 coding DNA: TGTGCCAGCAGTTTACGATTGACAGCCACTTACGAGCAGTACTTC. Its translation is CASSLRLTATYEQYF.

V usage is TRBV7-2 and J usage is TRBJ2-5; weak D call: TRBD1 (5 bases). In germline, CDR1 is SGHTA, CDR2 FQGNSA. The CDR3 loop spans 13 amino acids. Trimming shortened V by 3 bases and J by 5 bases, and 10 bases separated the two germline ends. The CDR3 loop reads CASSFRVGETQYF. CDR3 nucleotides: TGTGCCAGCAGCTTCAGGGTGGGGGAGACCCAGTACTTC.

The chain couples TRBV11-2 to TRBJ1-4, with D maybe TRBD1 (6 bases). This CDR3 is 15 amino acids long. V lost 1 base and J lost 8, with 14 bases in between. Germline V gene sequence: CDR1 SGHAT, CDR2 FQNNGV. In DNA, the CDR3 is TGTGCCAGCAGCTTAGTCCCGGGGGGCGGGGAAAAACTGTTTTTT. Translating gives CASSLVPGGGEKLFF.

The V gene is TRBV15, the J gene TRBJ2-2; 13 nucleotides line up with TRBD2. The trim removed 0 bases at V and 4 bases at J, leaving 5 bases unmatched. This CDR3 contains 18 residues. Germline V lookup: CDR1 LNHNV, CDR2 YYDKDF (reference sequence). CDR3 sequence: CATSREIRLAGGTGELFF. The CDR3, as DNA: TGTGCCACCAGCAGAGAAATCCGACTAGCGGGAGGCACCGGGGAGCTGTTTTTT.

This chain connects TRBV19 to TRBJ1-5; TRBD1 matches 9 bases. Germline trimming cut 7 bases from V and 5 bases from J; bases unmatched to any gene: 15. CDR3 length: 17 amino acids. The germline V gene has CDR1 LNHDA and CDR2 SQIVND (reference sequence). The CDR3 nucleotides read TGTGCCAGTAAAAACCGAGAGGGACAGGGAAATTATCAGCCCCAGCATTTT. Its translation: CASKNREGQGNYQPQHF. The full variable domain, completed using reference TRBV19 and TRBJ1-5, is DGGITQSPKYLFRKEGQNVTLSCEQNLNHDAMYWYRQDPGQGLRLIYYSQIVNDFQKGDIAEGYSVSREKKESFPLTVTSAQKNPTAFYLCASKNREGQGNYQPQHFGDGTRLSIL.

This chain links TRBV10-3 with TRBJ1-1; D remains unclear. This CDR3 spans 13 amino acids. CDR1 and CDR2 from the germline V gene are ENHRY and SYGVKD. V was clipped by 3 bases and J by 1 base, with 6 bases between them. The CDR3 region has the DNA TGTGCCATCAGTGACAGGTCGAACACTGAAGCTTTCTTT. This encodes CAISDRSNTEAFF.

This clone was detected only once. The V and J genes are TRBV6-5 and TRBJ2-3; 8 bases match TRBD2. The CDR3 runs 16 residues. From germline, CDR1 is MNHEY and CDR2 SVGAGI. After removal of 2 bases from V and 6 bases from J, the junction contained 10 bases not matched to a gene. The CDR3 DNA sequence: TGTGCCAGCAGTTACCGGGGTAGCGGGGTGGGGGATACGCAGTATTTT. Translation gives CASSYRGSGVGDTQYF.